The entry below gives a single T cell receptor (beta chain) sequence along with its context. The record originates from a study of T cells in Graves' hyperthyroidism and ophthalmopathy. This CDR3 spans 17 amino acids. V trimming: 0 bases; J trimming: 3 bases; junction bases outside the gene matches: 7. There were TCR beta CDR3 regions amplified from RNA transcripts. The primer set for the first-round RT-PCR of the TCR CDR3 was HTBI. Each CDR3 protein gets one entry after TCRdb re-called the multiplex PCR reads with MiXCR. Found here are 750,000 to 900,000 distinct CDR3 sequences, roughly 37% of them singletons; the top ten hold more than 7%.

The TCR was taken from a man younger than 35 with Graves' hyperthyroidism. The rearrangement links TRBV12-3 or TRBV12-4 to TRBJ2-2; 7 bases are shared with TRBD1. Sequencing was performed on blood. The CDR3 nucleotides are TGTGCCAGCAGTTTAGCTCAGGTAGGGGGCGACACCGGGGAGCTGTTTTTT. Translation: CASSLAQVGGDTGELFF.